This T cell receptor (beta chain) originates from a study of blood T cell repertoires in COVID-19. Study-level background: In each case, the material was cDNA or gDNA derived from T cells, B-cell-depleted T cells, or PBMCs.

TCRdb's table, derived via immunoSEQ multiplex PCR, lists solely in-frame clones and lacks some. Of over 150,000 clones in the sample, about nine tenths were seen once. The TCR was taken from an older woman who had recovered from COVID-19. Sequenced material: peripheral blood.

The CDR3 region has the DNA TGCAGCGTTGACAGTTACTATGGCTACACCTTC. This encodes CSVDSYYGYTF. The J gene is TRBJ1-2, the V gene TRBV29-1; D remains ambiguous. V was pared by 3 bases and J by 3 bases, with 5 bases between. The CDR3 covers 11 residues. Germline loops: CDR1 SQVTM, CDR2 ANQGSEA.